These T cell receptor beta chains were read from a single sample in a study of metastatic and nonmetastatic thyroid tumors. TCRdb re-analyzed the PCR reads using MiXCR. The sample includes 21,000 or so clones, approximately 28% seen only once; the top ten take about 14%. Sequenced: tumor tissue. These TCRs come from a male donor with papillary thyroid cancer or a benign thyroid nodule (not recorded which). Some clones in this sample may be carry-over from other donors' samples. Both conserved end residues are part of each CDR3. Each record gives: V gene, J gene, D gene, clone size, CDR3 DNA, CDR3 protein. D genes are given only for firm matches. A clone size is listed for some rows: how often the clone was seen (once, few, many), or a class if it is expanded.

TRBV5-1	TRBJ2-7	NA	NA	TGCGCCAGCAGTCTCACGGGGGAGCAGTACTTC	CASSLTGEQYF
TRBV20-1	TRBJ1-1	NA	medium-sized	TGCAGTGCTAGAGTCCGACAGATTGACACTGAAGCTTTCTTT	CSARVRQIDTEAFF
TRBV20-1	TRBJ2-7	NA	NA	TGCAGTGCTAGAGATCAGGCAACATCGACCTACGAGCAGTACTTC	CSARDQATSTYEQYF
TRBV6-1	TRBJ2-3	TRBD2	few	TGTGCCAGCAGTGAAATAGACGGGACTAGCGTTCTTCGTTTT	CASSEIDGTSVLRF
TRBV20-1	TRBJ2-1	TRBD2	NA	TGCAGTGCTAGAGATTCATTTCGCGGGAGGGAAAATGAGCAGTTCTTC	CSARDSFRGRENEQFF
TRBV28	TRBJ2-5	TRBD2	many	TGTGCCAGCAGCACCGGGACTACGGTCGGGGCCCAGTACTTC	CASSTGTTVGAQYF
TRBV2	TRBJ1-1	NA	many	TGTGCCAGCAATTCCCCAATGAACACTGAAGCTTTCTTT	CASNSPMNTEAFF
TRBV9	TRBJ2-1	TRBD2	many	TGTGCCAGCAGCCCTGGGGAGGGCCTCGATGAGCAGTTCTTC	CASSPGEGLDEQFF
TRBV20-1	TRBJ2-3	TRBD2	NA	TGCAGTGCTAGAGGGGCCCAGGGACCAGCGGGAGGGCCGACAGATACGCAGTATTTT	CSARGAQGPAGGPTDTQYF
TRBV10-2	TRBJ2-3	NA	many	TGCGCCAGCACCGAGCTGGCGGGATCCACAGATACGCAGTATTTT	CASTELAGSTDTQYF
TRBV6-4	TRBJ2-7	TRBD2	medium-sized	TGTGCCAGCAGTCCCCGTCGCCCGGGGGGTAGCGGGTTCTCCTACGAGCAGTACTTC	CASSPRRPGGSGFSYEQYF
TRBV11-2	TRBJ2-7	NA	few	TGTGCCAGCAGCTTGTACCCGGGACTCAGCTACGAGCAGTACTTC	CASSLYPGLSYEQYF
TRBV19	TRBJ1-2	TRBD1	many	TGTGCCAGTAGTGACCCCGTCGGTGACAGGGGGCGTTTGTATGGCTACACCTTC	CASSDPVGDRGRLYGYTF
TRBV30	TRBJ1-1	NA	NA	TGTGCCTGGAGTGTTGGGTTGAACACTGAAGCTTTCTTT	CAWSVGLNTEAFF
TRBV5-1	TRBJ2-1	NA	NA	TGCGCCAGCAGCCCGAAAGGGTTGGGAGTCACACTCTACAATGAGCAGTTCTTC	CASSPKGLGVTLYNEQFF
TRBV2	TRBJ2-7	NA	medium-sized	TGTGCCAGCAGTCTAGAAAGGGGGTACGAGCAGTACTTC	CASSLERGYEQYF
TRBV27	TRBJ1-6	TRBD1	many	TGTGCCAGCAGTCCGGGGACAGGGGCACCGACTCTCGGGTCACCCCTCCACTTT	CASSPGTGAPTLGSPLHF
TRBV11-2	TRBJ2-3	TRBD2	many	TGTGCCAGCAGCTACGGGACTAGGGGCGATACGCAGTATTTT	CASSYGTRGDTQYF
TRBV28	TRBJ1-5	NA	medium-sized	TGTGCCAGCAGTAGATCTTCTGGGGGATATCAGCCCCAGCATTTT	CASSRSSGGYQPQHF
TRBV5-1	TRBJ1-6	TRBD1	NA	TGCGCCAGCAGCCCGGCGGGACAGGGGATAGGGTCACCCCTCCACTTT	CASSPAGQGIGSPLHF
TRBV27	TRBJ2-3	NA	few	TGTGCCAGCAGGCCCCTAGGTACTAGGCAGTATTTT	CASRPLGTRQYF
TRBV7-2	TRBJ2-1	NA	once	TGTGCCAGCAGCTTAGTGATGGGTCTCAATGAGCAGTTCTTC	CASSLVMGLNEQFF
TRBV18	TRBJ2-7	NA	medium-sized	TGTGCCAGCTCGGCAGGAGGCTACGAGCAGTACTTC	CASSAGGYEQYF
TRBV7-2	TRBJ2-7	NA	few	TGTGCCAGCAGCCTTTCCTACGAGCAGTACTTC	CASSLSYEQYF
TRBV19	TRBJ2-2	NA	few	TGTGCCAGTAGTATGGGGCACACCGGGGAGCTGTTTTTT	CASSMGHTGELFF
TRBV18	TRBJ1-5	TRBD1	NA	TGTGCCAGCTCACTAGACAGGGATCAGCCCCAGCATTTT	CASSLDRDQPQHF
TRBV20-1	TRBJ1-2	NA	NA	TGCAGTGCTAGAGGCGAAAACTATGGCTACACCTTC	CSARGENYGYTF
TRBV20-1	TRBJ1-3	NA	once	TGCAGTGCTGGGGAGGTCTCTGGAAACACCATATATTTT	CSAGEVSGNTIYF
TRBV11-3	TRBJ2-7	TRBD1	NA	TGTGCCAGCAGCTCAGGGCGGGACAGGGCTACCTACGAGCAGTACTTC	CASSSGRDRATYEQYF
TRBV20-1	TRBJ2-7	TRBD2	NA	TGCAGTGCTAATTTTAGCGGGAAATCCTACGAGCAGTACTTC	CSANFSGKSYEQYF
TRBV29-1	TRBJ1-5	NA	NA	TGCAGCGTTTCAGGGACGGGCAATCAGCCCCAGCATTTT	CSVSGTGNQPQHF
TRBV7-6	TRBJ2-2	NA	few	TGTGCCAGCAGCGCTCAAGACCAGGGCGGGGAGCTGTTTTTT	CASSAQDQGGELFF
TRBV10-3	TRBJ2-7	NA	few	TGTGCCATCAGTGAGTGGGGGGGCCGCGAGCAGTACTTC	CAISEWGGREQYF
TRBV7-2	TRBJ2-1	NA	NA	TGTGCCAGCAGCCGCAGAATGGGGACATGCCCTAGTGGTGACGAGCAGTTCTTC	CASSRRMGTCPSGDEQFF
TRBV2	TRBJ2-3	NA	NA	TGTGCCAGCAGTGTGGACTCGGACCATACGCAGTATTTT	CASSVDSDHTQYF
TRBV6-1	TRBJ2-3	NA	medium-sized	TGTGCCAGCGCCTCCGACAGTTTGGACACAGATACGCAGTATTTT	CASASDSLDTDTQYF
TRBV11-1	TRBJ2-7	TRBD1	few	TGTGCCAGCAGCTCCCACAGGGGGCAGAATCACTACGAGCAGTACTTC	CASSSHRGQNHYEQYF
TRBV5-1	TRBJ2-3	NA	NA	TGCGCCAGCAGCTTGGAATCGGCCTTAGATACGCAGTATTTT	CASSLESALDTQYF
TRBV12-3/TRBV12-4	TRBJ2-3	NA	few	TGTGCCAGCAGTTTGGGCCGGGGCAGGACCACAGATACGCAGTATTTT	CASSLGRGRTTDTQYF
TRBV12-3/TRBV12-4	TRBJ1-1	NA	few	TGTGCCAGCAGTTTACAAGGGAACACTGAAGCTTTCTTT	CASSLQGNTEAFF
TRBV4-2	TRBJ2-6	TRBD1	few	TGTGCCAGCAGCCAGGACAGGGAAACTGGGGCCAACGTCCTGACTTTC	CASSQDRETGANVLTF
TRBV20-1	TRBJ2-7	NA	medium-sized	TGCAGTGCTGGGGGACCTCAGGGGTACGAGCAGTACTTC	CSAGGPQGYEQYF
TRBV5-1	TRBJ2-7	NA	NA	TGCGCCAGCAGCTTCTCGACGGGACGTACCAACGAGCAGTACTTC	CASSFSTGRTNEQYF
TRBV6-6	TRBJ2-7	NA	medium-sized	TGTGCCAGCACCAAATCTACCGGGAGCACCCACCAAAAGCCCTACGAGCAGTACTTC	CASTKSTGSTHQKPYEQYF